This T cell receptor (beta chain) was sequenced during a study of CD8+CD57+ T cells in acquired aplastic anemia. For the study at large: DNA per sorted CD4+ or CD8+ sample ranged about 0.19 to 30 ug, averaging about 3 ug.

The CDR3 spans 14 residues. Trimming took 4 bases from V and 2 from J, leaving 12 bases between them. Germline loops: CDR1 SGHRS, CDR2 YFSETQ. Study results and limitations: Sharing between patients and controls was observed for 25 to 30 CD8+ CDR3 sequences.

This clonotype was picked up many times. No antigen is known for it. Genomic DNA, the template, was used for profiling of the TCR beta VDJ and CDR3. Each CDR3 protein gets one entry after TCRdb re-called the reads with MiXCR. The data contain roughly 190,000 distinct CDR3 sequences, roughly half of them singletons. The chain couples TRBV5-1 to TRBJ2-5; perhaps TRBD1 as D (5 bases). The origin of this receptor is a human donor in good health, serving as a control. The specimen was sorted CD4+, CD8+, or CD8+CD57+ T cells (not recorded which) from PBMCs. Here the CDR3 reads CASSVRDGQETQYF. CDR3 nucleotide sequence: TGCGCCAGCAGCGTCAGGGATGGGCAAGAGACCCAGTACTTC.